This T cell receptor (beta chain) was identified during a study of spatial heterogeneity in lung cancer. Germline V gene lookup returns CDR1 DFQATT and CDR2 SNEGSKA (reference sequence). This CDR3 spans 16 amino acids. With 0 bases clipped from V and 4 bases from J, the junction kept 9 bases outside the gene matches. The sample holds many counts of this clonotype. Noted time point: sample taken at primary tumor resection. TCRdb redid the calling of the 5' RACE reads with MiXCR, one entry per CDR3 protein. Of about 38,000 distinct CDR3 sequences detected, roughly 5.4% appear once; the ten largest clones hold less than 30%.

The specimen was PBMCs, collected at surgery. The clonotype originates from a female donor with early-stage non-small cell lung cancer. The chain joins TRBV20-1 to TRBJ1-5; 7 bases are shared with TRBD1. The CDR3 coding sequence is TGCAGTGCTAGAGATCCTAGATCAGGGGGTAATCAGCCCCAGCATTTT. Its translation is CSARDPRSGGNQPQHF.